The sequence of this TCR beta chain was determined in a study of shared clonotypes between healthy human individuals. Study background: Participating donors consisted of two women and a few men aged 18 to 49. Per donor, CD8 memory used one plate, CD8 naive used two, CD4 memory used three and CD4 naive used three. Study results and caveats: A limitation of the genetic and exposure-history diversity represented arose from few donors. The study generally estimated greater richness for naive than memory subsets.

Repertoires were generated with immunoSEQ multiplex PCR, while TCRdb's copy carries only in-frame clones and drops some. The data hold around 180,000 clones, with over 80% observed a single time. Germline V gene lookup returns CDR1 MDHEN and CDR2 SYDVKM. CDR3 length equals 15 residues. The V end was cut by 2 bases, the J end by 3 bases, with 11 bases between. On this clone: Its antigen is not identified.

The chain employs TRBV28 and TRBJ1-5; possible D gene TRBD1, 5 bases. The material sequenced was naive CD4+ T cells sorted from blood. Subset: CD45RA+ positively selected. The TCR comes from a woman in her twenties or thirties in good health. For the CDR3, the DNA is TGTGCCAGCAGTTTAGGGCAGGGACTCAATCAGCCCCAGCATTTT. It is translated as CASSLGQGLNQPQHF.